The clone carrying this T cell receptor beta chain was detected only once. Its target is unknown. The record originates from a study of vaccination and CD4 T cells after COVID-19. Turning to the study itself: The cells were exposed to overlapping spike peptides originating from SARS-CoV-2, HCoV-NL63, HCoV-OC43 and HCoV-229E for stimulation. Study-wide findings and caveats: Median SARS-CoV-2-reactive clonotype numbers went from 21 to 38; this increase was not significant.

An Oncomine TCR Beta short-read assay was used to sequence the DNA from cultured CD4+ T cells. TCRdb ran MiXCR on the PCR reads and lists one entry per CDR3 protein. The sample has approximately 10,000 distinct CDR3 sequences, roughly 63% seen once; the top ten hold roughly a quarter. Treatment here: approximately nine-day PBMC culture with coronavirus spike peptide pools or control peptides (ViraFEST assay). This CDR3 has 16 residues. Unmatched junction bases numbered 9, after V lost 1 base and J lost 3 bases. Germline values: CDR1 LGHNA, CDR2 YSLEER. Sequences were obtained from CD4+ T cells from blood, cultured in vitro. The clonotype originates from a human donor who had recovered from COVID-19. The chain couples TRBV4-3 to TRBJ2-7; TRBD1 matches at 7 bases. The CDR3 loop is CASSQALQQGIYEQYF. Here the CDR3 DNA reads TGCGCCAGCAGCCAAGCACTCCAACAGGGGATCTACGAGCAGTACTTC.